This T cell receptor (beta chain) was retrieved from a study of cytotoxic CD8 clonotypes in ibrutinib-treated CLL. On the study more broadly: Following treatment for a median roughly 12 months, range 6 to 36, response samples were then taken. Mean productive templates were about 260,000; mean productive rearrangements were around 90,000. Study observations and caveats: Patients showed higher baseline clonality than age-matched healthy donors, and it tracked circulating CD8+ T-cell counts. Sampling times (in sustained-remission versus progressing patients) were not the same.

For this clone: Its antigen is undetermined.

Libraries were prepared by immunoSEQ multiplex PCR; TCRdb keeps only in-frame clonotypes and omits some of them. The data contain about 310,000 clones, around four fifths of them singletons. Sequences were derived from PBMCs, sampled before ibrutinib treatment. The source of this sequence is a human donor with chronic lymphocytic leukemia.

The CDR3 reads CASSMGKGPTSGSRNEQFF. The CDR3 nucleotides read TGTGCCAGCAGTATGGGGAAAGGCCCGACTAGCGGGAGTCGGAATGAGCAGTTCTTC. The genes are TRBV27 and TRBJ2-1; 12 nucleotides line up with TRBD2. CDR1 is MNHEY, CDR2 SMNVEV, per germline (reference sequence). V lost 5 bases to trimming and J lost 7 bases; unmatched junction nucleotides: 18. The CDR3 is 19 residues long.